Listed below are T cell receptor beta chains from one sample, sequenced in a study of identical twins. TCRdb re-called the 5' RACE reads through MiXCR, storing one row per CDR3 protein. The top ten clones hold 3% of a sample with a few hundred thousand distinct CDR3 sequences, about 9% of them seen once. This same sample was also taken into another study, of yellow fever vaccine responses in identical twins.

The sequenced sample was CD8+ T cells sorted from blood. Receptors were obtained from a woman in her late teens or twenties in good health. The CDR3 runs from the conserved cysteine through the conserved F or W. Each record gives: V gene, J gene, D gene, clone size, CDR3 protein, CDR3 DNA. A D gene is named only where the DNA matches it firmly. Clone size appears in some rows only: once, few, many, or a class for an expanded clone.

>TRBV7-9|TRBJ2-7|-|-
CASSFLILLDTYEQYF
TGTGCCAGCAGCTTCTTAATACTCCTCGACACCTACGAGCAGTACTTC
>TRBV12-3/TRBV12-4|TRBJ2-1|TRBD2|many
CASSLGLATYNEQFF
TGTGCCAGCAGTTTGGGACTAGCGACCTACAATGAGCAGTTCTTC
>TRBV20-1|TRBJ1-6|TRBD1|few
CSARMDRFSPLHF
TGCAGTGCTAGAATGGACAGGTTTTCACCCCTCCACTTT
>TRBV28|TRBJ2-5|-|-
CTSRVARGGETQYF
TGTACCAGCAGAGTAGCCAGGGGTGGCGAGACCCAGTACTTC
>TRBV28|TRBJ1-5|-|many
CASSLFNQPQHF
TGTGCCAGCAGCCTTTTCAATCAGCCCCAGCATTTT
>TRBV5-1|TRBJ1-1|-|few
CASSSQGIDTEAFF
TGCGCCAGCAGCTCACAGGGAATAGACACTGAAGCTTTCTTT
>TRBV6-5|TRBJ2-2|-|few
CASSYSMRQKNTGELFF
TGTGCCAGCAGTTACTCGATGCGACAGAAGAACACCGGGGAGCTGTTTTTT
>TRBV28|TRBJ2-7|-|-
CASSFRGQENDEQYF
TGTGCCAGCAGTTTCAGGGGACAAGAAAACGACGAGCAGTACTTC
>TRBV6-2/TRBV6-3|TRBJ1-1|-|few
CASSYRETEVANTEAFF
TGTGCCAGCAGTTATCGAGAAACGGAGGTGGCAAACACTGAAGCTTTCTTT
>TRBV7-2|TRBJ2-2|-|many
CASSLNLGQNTGELFF
TGTGCCAGCAGCTTAAATTTGGGACAGAACACCGGGGAGCTGTTTTTT
>TRBV9|TRBJ2-2|TRBD1|-
CASSPIPGQGTYYTGELFF
TGTGCCAGCAGCCCAATACCGGGACAGGGGACGTATTACACCGGGGAGCTGTTTTTT
>TRBV11-1|TRBJ2-6|-|-
CASSLASAGTSGANVLTF
TGTGCCAGCAGCTTAGCATCGGCAGGTACATCTGGGGCCAACGTCCTGACTTTC
>TRBV6-2/TRBV6-3|TRBJ2-1|-|few
CASSQRAWQENNEQFF
TGTGCCAGCAGCCAACGGGCGTGGCAGGAAAACAATGAGCAGTTCTTC
>TRBV7-2|TRBJ2-7|TRBD2|many
CASSLAAGDSYEQYF
TGTGCCAGCAGCTTAGCGGCGGGAGATAGTTACGAGCAGTACTTC
>TRBV5-6|TRBJ2-2|TRBD2|few
CATGTAGGSNTGELFF
TGTGCCACGGGTACCGCGGGGGGCTCTAACACCGGGGAGCTGTTTTTT
>TRBV28|TRBJ2-1|-|few
CASSNSGNEQFF
TGTGCCAGCAGCAACTCGGGGAATGAGCAGTTCTTC
>TRBV10-3|TRBJ2-7|-|-
CAISDTYEQYF
TGTGCCATCAGTGATACCTACGAGCAGTACTTC
>TRBV20-1|TRBJ2-2|-|-
CSARDRGGFGNTGELFF
TGCAGTGCTAGAGATCGAGGAGGGTTTGGGAACACCGGGGAGCTGTTTTTT
>TRBV4-2|TRBJ1-4|-|-
CASSQAGDREEKLFF
TGTGCCAGCAGCCAAGCTGGGGATCGGGAGGAAAAACTGTTTTTT
>TRBV5-1|TRBJ2-1|-|many
CASSLAWGNEQFF
TGCGCCAGCAGCTTGGCCTGGGGGAATGAGCAGTTCTTC
>TRBV10-3|TRBJ2-7|-|many
CAIREGSDEQYF
TGTGCCATCAGGGAAGGGAGCGACGAGCAGTACTTC
>TRBV7-9|TRBJ2-5|-|few
CASSLREQETQYF
TGTGCCAGCAGCTTAAGGGAGCAAGAGACCCAGTACTTC
>TRBV5-1|TRBJ2-1|-|few
CASAPTRTSYNEQFF
TGCGCCAGTGCCCCAACGCGGACCTCCTACAATGAGCAGTTCTTC
>TRBV6-5|TRBJ2-1|-|many
CASSYRPNEQFF
TGTGCCAGCAGTTACCGACCCAATGAGCAGTTCTTC
>TRBV20-1|TRBJ2-3|-|-
CSALPEVGGIGDTQYF
TGCAGTGCCCTGCCTGAAGTGGGGGGTATTGGTGATACGCAGTATTTT
>TRBV6-4|TRBJ1-1|-|few
CASSVDGNTEAFF
TGTGCCAGCAGCGTGGACGGAAACACTGAAGCTTTCTTT
>TRBV28|TRBJ2-5|-|-
CASRLHSSVPETQYF
TGTGCCAGCAGGCTACATTCTAGCGTTCCAGAGACCCAGTACTTC
>TRBV3-1|TRBJ1-2|-|-
CASSLPEGGDIGRYGYTF
TGTGCCAGCAGCCTCCCTGAGGGTGGAGATATAGGGAGATATGGCTACACCTTC
>TRBV28|TRBJ2-1|-|few
CASREGQYSYNEQFF
TGTGCCAGCAGGGAAGGGCAGTACTCCTACAATGAGCAGTTCTTC
>TRBV12-3/TRBV12-4|TRBJ2-7|-|-
CASSFGLLGDEQYF
TGTGCCAGCAGTTTCGGACTCCTGGGGGACGAGCAGTACTTC
>TRBV3-1|TRBJ2-3|-|many
CASSQGGGGRTDTQYF
TGTGCCAGCAGCCAAGGAGGAGGGGGACGCACAGATACGCAGTATTTT
>TRBV12-3/TRBV12-4|TRBJ2-5|TRBD1|many
CASRGQGGQETQYF
TGTGCCAGCAGGGGACAGGGTGGCCAAGAGACCCAGTACTTC
>TRBV20-1|TRBJ2-3|TRBD2|many
CSARSGRETDTQYF
TGCAGTGCTAGAAGCGGGAGGGAGACAGATACGCAGTATTTT
>TRBV29-1|TRBJ2-7|-|few
CSVDVGGAEEQYF
TGCAGCGTTGACGTCGGGGGCGCGGAGGAGCAGTACTTC
>TRBV7-3|TRBJ2-1|-|-
CASSPQAHSYNEQFF
TGTGCCAGCAGCCCCCAGGCACATTCCTACAATGAGCAGTTCTTC
>TRBV29-1|TRBJ2-7|-|many
CSVEEESYEQYF
TGCAGCGTTGAGGAGGAATCATACGAGCAGTACTTC
>TRBV4-3|TRBJ2-5|TRBD2|many
CASSQTFSSGSETQYF
TGCGCCAGCAGCCAAACCTTCTCTAGCGGGAGTGAGACCCAGTACTTC
>TRBV7-3|TRBJ2-1|-|-
CASSHPRDPHEQFF
TGTGCCAGCAGCCACCCCCGGGACCCCCATGAGCAGTTCTTC
>TRBV9|TRBJ2-7|-|few
CASSVRGSSYEQYF
TGTGCCAGCAGCGTACGGGGTAGCTCCTACGAGCAGTACTTC
>TRBV12-5|TRBJ2-1|TRBD2|few
CASKDSGYNEQFF
TGTGCTAGTAAGGATAGCGGGTACAATGAGCAGTTCTTC
>TRBV4-2|TRBJ2-3|TRBD2|few
CASSHDTSADTQYF
TGTGCCAGCAGCCACGATACTAGCGCAGATACGCAGTATTTT
>TRBV18|TRBJ2-1|-|-
CASSPPRDGSYNEQFF
TGTGCCAGCTCACCACCGAGGGACGGCTCCTACAATGAGCAGTTCTTC
>TRBV20-1|TRBJ1-2|TRBD1|few
CSASQDREGNYGYTF
TGCAGTGCTAGCCAGGACAGGGAAGGGAACTATGGCTACACCTTC
>TRBV11-2|TRBJ2-7|TRBD2|-
CASSPTGTSGDEQYF
TGTGCCAGCAGCCCGACCGGGACTAGCGGGGACGAGCAGTACTTC
>TRBV27|TRBJ2-3|-|-
CASSLEEGLGSTDTQYF
TGTGCCAGCAGTCTAGAAGAGGGGTTAGGAAGCACAGATACGCAGTATTTT